This entry features one TCR beta chain sequence. This record comes from a study of blood T cell repertoires in COVID-19. Looking at the study overall: Specimens from acute and convalescent COVID-19 originated in the United States, Italy and Spain. Sample material is recorded as cDNA or gDNA derived from T cells, B-cell-depleted T cells, or PBMCs.

In the authors' workflow: Reference gene primer amplification in the assay estimated nucleated cell counts. Repertoires were generated with immunoSEQ multiplex PCR, while TCRdb's copy carries only in-frame clones and drops some. V and J calls and clone size are given by that table; D and trimming were obtained from the DNA. The sample lists more than 55,000 clones; 75% to 90% were seen once. This TCR was sampled from a human donor with active COVID-19. The donor label of this sample is uncertain. Sequencing was done on a sample of peripheral blood.

The DNA of the CDR3 is TGTGCCAGCAGCTTGGGGCCCTCGGGGGGACCTTACAATGAGCAGTTCTTC. Translation gives CASSLGPSGGPYNEQFF. The chain couples TRBV5-6 to TRBJ2-1; 7 bases map to TRBD2. V was pared by 0 bases and J by 4 bases, with 10 bases of the junction left unmatched. This CDR3 comprises 17 residues. Germline lookup yields CDR1 SGHDT and CDR2 YYEEEE. Using reference TRBV5-6 and TRBJ2-1 for the parts outside the CDR3, the full variable domain is DAGVTQSPTHLIKTRGQQVTLRCSPKSGHDTVSWYQQALGQGPQFIFQYYEEEERQRGNFPDRFSGHQFPNYSSELNVNALLLGDSALYLCASSLGPSGGPYNEQFFGPGTRLTVL.